This T cell receptor beta chain was identified during a study of OX40 agonist ivuxolimab in advanced cancers. Turning to the study itself: Patient treatment consisted of intravenous ivuxolimab administration every 2 weeks at 0.01 to 10 mg/kg.

Comment on this clone: Its antigen remains unknown.

Study results and caveats: Within 6 weeks, CD4+ and CD8+ blood T cells expanded clonally at 0.1 to 3.0 mg/kg. What antigens the expanded peripheral T cells recognized was never established.

There are 15 residues in the CDR3. Trimming took off 6 bases at V and 5 bases at J, with 20 bases between the two ends. CDR1 is SGHRS, CDR2 YFSETQ, per germline. Sequencing used immunoSEQ multiplex PCR; TCRdb keeps in-frame clones, though not all of them. The table includes over 60,000 clones, about 86% detected once. The TCR sequence derives from an adult with an advanced solid tumor such as melanoma, head and neck, liver or kidney cancer. This sample comprised CD4+ or CD8+ T cells sorted from blood, obtained in a trial of the OX40 agonist ivuxolimab. V is TRBV5-1 and J is TRBJ1-2, with unresolved D. CDR3 amino acids: CASKDQDGALYGYTF. For the CDR3, the DNA is TGCGCCAGCAAGGACCAGGACGGAGCCCTTTATGGCTACACCTTC.